This T cell receptor beta chain was identified during a study of blood T cell repertoires in COVID-19. At the level of the study: Acute and convalescent COVID-19 specimens originated in the United States, Italy and Spain. The cDNA or gDNA used as material had been derived from T cells, B-cell-depleted T cells, or PBMCs.

CDR1 LNHDA and CDR2 SQIVND come from the germline V gene (reference sequence). V was pared by 4 bases and J by 7 bases, with 10 bases between. The CDR3 consists of 12 residues. In the study's own analysis: Researchers report that nucleated cell counts were estimated from reference gene primer amplification. The method was immunoSEQ multiplex PCR; TCRdb's version includes in-frame clones alone and lacks a portion of them. That table is the source of V, J and clone size, and D and trimming were worked out from the DNA. The sample contains about 89,000 clones, about 91% of which appear only once. The TCR was taken from a man in his 60s with acute or convalescent COVID-19. The chain uses TRBV19 and TRBJ1-2; tentatively, D is TRBD1 (5 bases). The sample was peripheral blood. The CDR3 nucleotides read TGTGCCAGTAGTACAGGGTTAAGTGGCTACACCTTC. It codes for CASSTGLSGYTF.